Listed here are 11 T cell receptor beta chains from one sample, sequenced in a study of blood T cells in healthy people across ages. Primers used in a second PCR of about 6 to 11 cycles were a sample-barcoded 5' primer and a J-beta primer mix. TCRdb recomputed calls from the 5' RACE reads with MiXCR, one row per CDR3 protein. In the table there are about 1,600,000 distinct CDR3 sequences, 42% of which are singletons. The sequencing sample was made of blood. The receptors originated from a woman aged 18 to 35 in good health.

This chain connects TRBV27 to TRBJ1-2; TRBD1 aligns across 7 bases. The CDR3 extends over 15 amino acids. The V segment lost 5 bases and the J segment 8 bases; nucleotides outside the gene matches: 14. Per germline, CDR1 MNHEY and CDR2 SMNVEV (reference sequence). The CDR3 DNA is TGTGCCAGCAGTACAACTGACAGGGTTAGAGGAGGCTACACCTTC. It yields the protein CASSTTDRVRGGYTF.

As concerns this clonotype: The junction and the germline gene differ at one end; a read error may be behind it. The chain employs TRBV20-1 and TRBJ1-2, with D hard to call. Germline CDR1 reads DFQATT; CDR2 reads SNEGSKA (reference sequence). The CDR3 totals 12 residues. The CDR3 bases are TGCAGTGCTGCCTCCCAGGTGTATGACTACACCTTC. Translating gives CSAASQVYDYTF.

CDR3 nucleotides: TGTGCCAGCAGCCCGTGGGACAGACGCTACGAGCAGTACTTC. Its translation is CASSPWDRRYEQYF. The chain links TRBV13 to TRBJ2-7; 7 nucleotides match TRBD1. V was clipped by 5 bases and J by 3 bases; unmatched bases: 7. The CDR3 spans 14 residues. Germline V gene lookup returns CDR1 PRHDT and CDR2 FYEKMQ (reference sequence).

The sample holds a few counts of this clonotype. The chain joins TRBV20-1 to TRBJ2-1; 12 bases agree with TRBD2. Unmatched junction bases numbered 6, after V lost 1 base and J lost 8 bases. In germline, CDR1 is DFQATT, CDR2 SNEGSKA (reference sequence). This CDR3 contains 15 residues. DNA of the CDR3: TGCAGTGCTAGAGGGGCTAGCGGGAGGGCCGATGAGCAGTTCTTC. Protein product: CSARGASGRADEQFF.

This clonotype was detected only a few times. V is TRBV24-1 and J is TRBJ2-1; TRBD1 aligns across 7 bases. Germline CDR1 is KGHDR and CDR2 is SFDVKD. This CDR3 comprises 16 residues. V was pared by 6 bases and J by 6 bases, with 13 bases of the junction left unmatched. The CDR3 coding sequence is TGTGCCACCAGTCGACAAGGGGGACAGCAACTCAATGAGCAGTTCTTC. This translates into CATSRQGGQQLNEQFF.

The V call is TRBV4-2, the J call TRBJ2-7, with 7 bases identical to TRBD2. The length of the CDR3 is 15 residues. Germline lookup yields CDR1 LGHNA and CDR2 YNFKEQ. V dropped 5 bases and J dropped 1; count of bases not matched to a gene: 8. The CDR3 DNA reads as TGTGCCAGCAGCGGGGGGGTGAAACCTTCCTACGAGCAGTACTTC. Protein: CASSGGVKPSYEQYF.

The rearrangement uses TRBV20-1 and TRBJ2-5, with 9 bases matching TRBD2. J lost 11 bases, V lost 2 bases, and 15 bases had no gene match. The CDR3 covers 15 residues. The germline gives CDR1 DFQATT, CDR2 SNEGSKA (reference sequence). The CDR3 reads CSARSPGLALDEQYF. In nucleotides, the CDR3 is TGCAGTGCTAGATCCCCGGGACTAGCACTCGATGAGCAGTACTTC.

This sequence joins TRBV20-1 and TRBJ2-6, with unresolved D. The CDR3 has 15 amino acids. Trimming removed 3 bases from V and 2 bases from J, with 11 bases in between. Germline values: CDR1 DFQATT, CDR2 SNEGSKA (reference sequence). CDR3 region: CSARGAGAGANVLTF. The CDR3 DNA reads TGCAGTGCTAGGGGCGCTGGGGCTGGGGCCAACGTCCTGACTTTC.

This clonotype was recorded at least ten times. The chain uses TRBV12-3 or TRBV12-4 and TRBJ1-2, with 7 nucleotides matching TRBD1. The CDR3 is 14 residues long. Unmatched junction bases numbered 3, after V lost 5 bases and J lost 0 bases. The CDR3 DNA follows: TGTGCCAGCAGTGGGGACAGCTCTAACTATGGCTACACCTTC. As protein: CASSGDSSNYGYTF.

There are a few counts of this clonotype. The rearrangement joins TRBV2 to TRBJ2-5; D is unresolved. Germline CDR1 SNHLY, CDR2 FYNNEI. The germline V and J ends were trimmed by 6 bases and 6 bases, with 11 bases remaining between them. The CDR3 has 12 residues. The CDR3, as DNA: TGTGCCAGCAGGCCTCAACTTCAGACCCAGTACTTC. It yields the protein CASRPQLQTQYF. Complete variable domain (other parts from reference TRBV2 and TRBJ2-5): EPEVTQTPSHQVTQMGQEVILRCVPISNHLYFYWYRQILGQKVEFLVSFYNNEISEKSEIFDDQFSVERPDGSNFTLKIRSTKLEDSAMYFCASRPQLQTQYFGPGTRLLVL.

This clonotype was picked up a small number of times. The genes are TRBV7-2 and TRBJ1-1; D is uncertain. CDR1 and CDR2 (germline): SGHTA, FQGNSA. The CDR3 length is 13 residues. Trimming shortened V by 1 base and J by 7 bases, and 10 bases separated the two germline ends. Written as DNA, the CDR3 is TGTGCCAGCAGCTTAGGTTCCCGGCTTGAAGCTTTCTTT. Translated: CASSLGSRLEAFF.